This T cell receptor beta chain was observed in a study of blood T cell repertoires in COVID-19. Whole-study context: Samples representing acute and convalescent COVID-19 were sourced from the United States, Italy and Spain. In each case, the material was cDNA or gDNA derived from T cells, B-cell-depleted T cells, or PBMCs.

Trimming took off 0 bases at V and 3 bases at J, with 8 bases between the two ends. The CDR3 covers 14 residues. The germline V gene encodes CDR1 LGHNA and CDR2 YNFKEQ. In the original processing: It was from reference gene primer amplification that nucleated cell counts were estimated. Some clones are missing from TCRdb's copy, which holds only in-frame ones; the method was immunoSEQ multiplex PCR. V, J and clone size reflect that table, while D and trimming were determined from the DNA. Seen here are a few hundred thousand clones, around 88% observed once, and the top ten hold 10% to 15%. This sequence originates from a man older than 75 with acute or convalescent COVID-19. The chain combines TRBV4-2 with TRBJ2-5, with no clear D. Source material: peripheral blood. CDR3 in DNA: TGTGCCAGCAGCCAAGATCTTCTAAAAGAGACCCAGTACTTC. It codes for CASSQDLLKETQYF.